This T cell receptor beta chain was documented in a study of early T cells in non-severe SARS-CoV-2 infection. Across the whole study: RNA in bulk from unsorted whole blood was sequenced, and chains were unpaired.

This CDR3 has 14 amino acids. The germline V gene encodes CDR1 MDHEN and CDR2 SYDVKM. With V trimmed by 6 bases and J by 5 bases, 5 bases remained unmatched. Individual cDNA molecules received unique molecular identifiers during library preparation. TCRdb reprocessed the 5' RACE reads with MiXCR, giving one entry per CDR3 protein. The sample lists approximately 70,000 distinct CDR3 sequences; more than 8% were seen once. This clonotype was detected many times. The antigen is undetermined. Study conclusions and caveats: Matching with VDJdb favored anti-spike CD8 responses (missing private and CD4 specificities).

Here the sequenced sample was whole blood, taken at baseline. This sequence was found in an adult who was a healthcare worker with PCR-confirmed SARS-CoV-2 infection or an uninfected control (not recorded which). V usage is TRBV28 and J usage is TRBJ1-4; TRBD1 aligns across 8 bases. CDR3 nucleotide sequence: TGTGCCAGCAGCCTGACAGGGGCCAATGAAAAACTGTTTTTT. This codes for CASSLTGANEKLFF.